What follows are 16 T cell receptor beta chains derived from one specimen sequenced in a study of blood T cell repertoires in COVID-19. This table comes from immunoSEQ multiplex PCR, and its TCRdb copy is limited to in-frame clones, with some not included. This sample has about 80,000 clones, with roughly 88% found just once. The sample was peripheral blood. The receptor source for this set is a woman older than 75 with acute or convalescent COVID-19.

This sequence joins TRBV30 and TRBJ1-4; tentative D call: TRBD1 (5 bases). The V gene lost 2 bases and the J gene lost 7 bases, with 17 bases spanning the gap. The CDR3 has 15 amino acids. Germline V gene lookup returns CDR1 GTSNPN and CDR2 SVGIG (reference sequence). The CDR3 loop reads CAWSLTGALGEKLFF. CDR3 bases: TGTGCCTGGAGTCTCACAGGCGCCTTGGGTGAAAAACTGTTTTTT.

This clone was detected a few times. The chain employs TRBV2 and TRBJ2-7, with a weak D call TRBD1 (6 bases). Trimming removed 2 bases at V and 6 bases at J, with 14 bases between. In germline, CDR1 is SNHLY, CDR2 FYNNEI. CDR3 length: 14 residues. The CDR3 sequence is CASSEPGASSEQYF. The DNA for the CDR3 is TGTGCCAGCAGTGAACCAGGGGCTTCATCCGAGCAGTACTTC.

V usage is TRBV18 and J usage is TRBJ2-1; TRBD1 matches 7 bases. Germline lookup yields CDR1 KGHSH and CDR2 LQKENI. This CDR3 spans 15 amino acids. Unmatched junction bases numbered 7, after V lost 3 bases and J lost 5 bases. CDR3 sequence: CASSPTRGGNNEQFF. CDR3 bases: TGTGCCAGCTCACCCACCAGAGGGGGCAACAATGAGCAGTTCTTC.

The V call is TRBV19, the J call TRBJ2-1; TRBD2 matches 7 bases. V lost 10 bases to trimming and J lost 0 bases; unmatched junction nucleotides: 9. CDR3 length: 15 residues. Germline V gene lookup returns CDR1 LNHDA and CDR2 SQIVND (reference sequence). The CDR3 DNA is TGTGCCACCTCGTGGGGGGGAAGCTCCTACAATGAGCAGTTCTTC. It yields the protein CATSWGGSSYNEQFF.

This clone was counted a few times. V usage is TRBV10-3 and J usage is TRBJ1-5; tentative D call: TRBD1 (6 bases). The germline gives CDR1 ENHRY, CDR2 SYGVKD. CDR3 length equals 14 residues. The V end was cut by 0 bases, the J end by 7 bases, with 10 bases between. CDR3 protein: CAISESITGQPQHF. CDR3 nucleotide sequence: TGTGCCATCAGTGAGTCGATCACAGGGCAGCCCCAGCATTTT.

The chain links TRBV7-2 to TRBJ2-3; D is ambiguous. Trimming pared 5 bases from V and 3 bases from J, leaving 21 bases between. Germline CDR1 and CDR2: SGHTA and FQGNSA. The CDR3 has 17 amino acids. The CDR3 spells CASSQVGFAVATDTQYF. Written as DNA, the CDR3 is TGTGCCAGCAGCCAAGTCGGCTTTGCGGTAGCAACAGATACGCAGTATTTT.

The rearrangement joins TRBV29-1 to TRBJ2-5; D may be TRBD1 (6 bases). The germline gives CDR1 SQVTM, CDR2 ANQGSEA. This CDR3 is built from 12 residues. Trimming removed 5 bases at V and 1 base at J, with 8 bases between. CDR3 in amino acids: CSVWGRQETQYF. In DNA form, the CDR3 reads TGCAGCGTTTGGGGGCGCCAAGAGACCCAGTACTTC.

The chain recombines TRBV18 with TRBJ1-2, with D possibly TRBD1 on 6 matching bases. Germline V CDR1 and CDR2: KGHSH, LQKENI. Trimming pared 5 bases from V and 4 bases from J, leaving 14 bases between. The CDR3 contains 14 residues. The CDR3 nucleotides read TGTGCCAGCTCATGGGACACCACAGCCTATGGCTACACCTTC. This gives the protein CASSWDTTAYGYTF.

V is TRBV2 and J is TRBJ1-3, with D perhaps TRBD1 (6 bases). CDR3 size: 16 residues. From germline, CDR1 is SNHLY and CDR2 FYNNEI. V gave up 2 bases and J gave up 3 bases, with 14 bases separating them. CDR3 DNA: TGTGCCAGCAGTGAACTAACAGGGCCCATTGGAAACACCATATATTTT. This codes for CASSELTGPIGNTIYF.

This clone was observed once. The V call is TRBV6-2 or TRBV6-3, the J call TRBJ1-2; 10 bases match TRBD1. CDR1 MNHEY and CDR2 SVGEGT come from the germline V gene. The V segment lost 0 bases and the J segment 4 bases; nucleotides outside the gene matches: 2. The CDR3 runs 15 residues. In DNA form, the CDR3 reads TGTGCCAGCAGTTACTCGGGACAGGGGACCTATGGCTACACCTTC. Protein product: CASSYSGQGTYGYTF.

The genes are TRBV7-2 and TRBJ2-7; 9 bases match TRBD1. With V trimmed by 0 bases and J by 3 bases, 3 bases remained unmatched. There are 15 residues in the CDR3. Germline assignment: CDR1 SGHTA and CDR2 FQGNSA. CDR3 loop: CASSLAWGQGYEQYF. In DNA, the CDR3 is TGTGCCAGCAGCTTAGCATGGGGACAGGGCTACGAGCAGTACTTC.

V and J are TRBV3-1 (or the pseudogene TRBV3-2) and TRBJ2-3, with D hard to call. V was pared by 2 bases and J by 3 bases, with 9 bases between. The CDR3 consists of 14 residues. CDR1 LGHDT and CDR2 YNNKEL come from the germline V gene (reference sequence). In DNA form, the CDR3 reads TGTGCCAGCAGCCAAACTATAAGAACAGATACGCAGTATTTT. Translated, it gives CASSQTIRTDTQYF.

This sequence joins TRBV19 and TRBJ2-5; possible D gene TRBD2, 5 bases. V lost 5 bases and J 3 bases, leaving 10 bases between the germline ends. Germline-derived CDR1 and CDR2 are LNHDA and SQIVND (reference sequence). This CDR3 spans 13 amino acids. The CDR3 spells CASSRRSEETQYF. In nucleotides, the CDR3 is TGTGCCAGTAGTCGGAGGAGCGAAGAGACCCAGTACTTC.

The genes are TRBV19 and TRBJ1-1, with TRBD1 identical over 10 bases. The CDR3 has 16 residues. Trimming at V came to 7 bases and at J to 1 base, leaving 9 bases not matched to a gene. Germline values: CDR1 LNHDA, CDR2 SQIVND (reference sequence). CDR3 sequence: CASNDRQGAQNTEAFF. Written as DNA, the CDR3 is TGTGCCAGTAATGATCGACAGGGGGCCCAGAACACTGAAGCTTTCTTT. The variable domain in full, completed from reference TRBV19 and TRBJ1-1, reads DGGITQSPKYLFRKEGQNVTLSCEQNLNHDAMYWYRQDPGQGLRLIYYSQIVNDFQKGDIAEGYSVSREKKESFPLTVTSAQKNPTAFYLCASNDRQGAQNTEAFFGQGTRLTVV.

The J gene is TRBJ1-2, the V gene TRBV6-1; D may be TRBD1 (6 bases). This CDR3 contains 14 residues. CDR1 MNHNS and CDR2 SASEGT come from the germline V gene. Trimming pared 2 bases from V and 6 bases from J, leaving 13 bases between. CDR3 residues: CASSETRQGNGYTF. Here the CDR3 DNA reads TGTGCCAGCAGTGAAACAAGGCAGGGGAATGGCTACACCTTC.

The chain is built from TRBV5-4 and TRBJ2-7, with 8 bases matching TRBD1. The CDR3 is 16 residues long. The V gene's germline CDR1 is SGHNT and CDR2 YYREEE (reference sequence). V shed 3 bases and J 2 bases; nucleotides not matched to a gene: 10. DNA for the CDR3: TGTGCCAGCAGCTCAAAACCCGGGACAGGAACCTACGAGCAGTACTTC. Its protein is CASSSKPGTGTYEQYF.